This TCR beta chain was captured in a study of T cell responses to AZD1222 COVID-19 vaccine. Findings and limits, study-wide: Baseline serology detected seropositivity in only six AZD1222 recipients. Donors in the cohort were predominantly white British and more often female, and clonal diversity was possibly underestimated. At 160-218 and 743-854, vaccine-associated CD4 TCRs were dominant, and they spanned spike.

The V and J ends lost 7 bases and 8 bases respectively, with 17 bases between them. Looked up from germline, CDR1 is MDHEN and CDR2 is SYDVKM. This CDR3 contains 13 residues. Pooled together were second doses at about 4 or about 12 weeks. Generated by immunoSEQ multiplex PCR, the TCRdb table keeps only in-frame clones and is missing some. The sample holds around 150,000 clones; under 95% are singletons and the top ten take roughly 5.6%. The count of this clone is one. The antigen remains unidentified. This material consisted of peripheral blood, taken 28 days after the second AZD1222 dose. This chain uses TRBV28 with TRBJ1-2; tentatively, D is TRBD1 (5 bases). The TCR was taken from an adult who received the AZD1222 COVID-19 vaccine. CDR3 region: CASNRGREGGYTF. CDR3 DNA: TGTGCCAGCAATCGGGGCAGGGAGGGAGGCTACACCTTC.